This T cell receptor (beta chain) was documented in a study of blood T cell repertoires in COVID-19. Study information: Sites across the United States, Italy and Spain contributed samples from acute and convalescent COVID-19. Sources were T cells, B-cell-depleted T cells, or PBMCs; the material itself was cDNA or gDNA.

TCRdb's table, derived via immunoSEQ multiplex PCR, lists solely in-frame clones and lacks some. The data contain under 200,000 clones, 88% of them singletons. Sequenced sample: peripheral blood. This TCR was sampled from a man in his fifties or sixties who had recovered from COVID-19.

The CDR3 loop is CASSGAGLAGIEQFF. CDR3 sequence (DNA): TGTGCCAGCAGCGGGGCCGGGCTAGCGGGTATTGAGCAGTTCTTC. This chain joins TRBV6-5 and TRBJ2-1; TRBD2 matches at 8 bases. The CDR3 is 15 amino acids. Per the germline V gene, CDR1 is MNHEY and CDR2 is SVGAGI. Unmatched junction bases numbered 13, after V lost 6 bases and J lost 9 bases.